These 7 T cell receptor beta chains originate from one sample sequenced in a study of T cell responses to AZD1222 COVID-19 vaccine. Only in-frame clones appear in the TCRdb table, and some are missing; sequencing was by immunoSEQ multiplex PCR. In the table there are roughly 150,000 clones, more than 75% of which are singletons. This sample comprised peripheral blood, obtained on day 0 of AZD1222 vaccination. These TCRs come from an adult in good health.

The chain joins TRBV5-1 to TRBJ2-4, with D perhaps TRBD2 (7 bases). V lost 3 bases and J 1 base, leaving 14 bases between the germline ends. Germline V CDR1 and CDR2: SGHRS, YFSETQ. The CDR3 is 16 residues long. The CDR3 DNA is TGCGCCAGCAGCTCAACGGGGGGCGGGGCCAAAAACATTCAGTACTTC. This gives the protein CASSSTGGGAKNIQYF. Combining the CDR3 with reference TRBV5-1 and TRBJ2-4 gives the whole variable domain KAGVTQTPRYLIKTRGQQVTLSCSPISGHRSVSWYQQTPGQGLQFLFEYFSETQRNKGNFPGRFSGRQFSNSRSEMNVSTLELGDSALYLCASSSTGGGAKNIQYFGAGTRLSVL.

The chain links TRBV14 to TRBJ2-5; 8 bases fit TRBD1. Looked up from germline, CDR1 is SGHDN and CDR2 is FVKESK. V dropped 2 bases and J dropped 2; count of bases not matched to a gene: 1. This CDR3 contains 14 residues. CDR3 bases: TGTGCCAGCAGCCAAAACAGGGGGCAAGAGACCCAGTACTTC. Translation gives CASSQNRGQETQYF.

This chain joins TRBV4-1 and TRBJ1-5; D perhaps matches TRBD1 (6 bases). Germline V gene lookup returns CDR1 MGHRA and CDR2 YSYEKL. Trimming shortened V by 5 bases and J by 2 bases, and 16 bases separated the two germline ends. The CDR3 extends over 16 amino acids. The CDR3 region has the DNA TGCGCCAGCAGCTCTCGAACAGGGTCGGGCAATCAGCCCCAGCATTTT. Translation gives CASSSRTGSGNQPQHF.

This clone has only a few counts. The CDR3 sequence: CASGLVAYNEQFF. The CDR3, as DNA: TGTGCCAGTGGCCTGGTAGCGTACAATGAGCAGTTCTTC. V gene TRBV19 combines with J gene TRBJ2-1; maybe TRBD2 (5 bases). The CDR3 is 13 amino acids. Germline V gene data show CDR1 as LNHDA and CDR2 as SQIVND (reference sequence). Trimming stripped 8 bases from V and 4 bases from J, with 12 bases between.

J is TRBJ1-4 and V is TRBV7-6, with 10 nucleotides matching TRBD1. Germline assignment: CDR1 SGHVS and CDR2 FNYEAQ. The CDR3 covers 18 residues. Trimming removed 6 bases from V and 6 bases from J; junction bases left unmatched: 16. CDR3 nucleotide sequence: TGTGCCAGCAGAGCGAAGGATGCCCGGGACAGGGGAGATGAAAAACTGTTTTTT. It is translated as CASRAKDARDRGDEKLFF. The full variable domain, with the rest looked up from reference TRBV7-6 and TRBJ1-4, is GAGVSQSPRYKVTKRGQDVALRCDPISGHVSLYWYRQALGQGPEFLTYFNYEAQQDKSGLPNDRFSAERPEGSISTLTIQRTEQRDSAMYRCASRAKDARDRGDEKLFFGSGTQLSVL.

The chain employs TRBV7-9 and TRBJ1-1; possibly TRBD1 for D (6 bases). This CDR3 has 13 residues. V lost 7 bases and J 0 bases, leaving 9 bases between the germline ends. Germline V gives CDR1 SEHNR, CDR2 FQNEAQ (reference sequence). CDR3 DNA: TGTGCCAGCAACCGGGACATGAACACTGAAGCTTTCTTT. It encodes CASNRDMNTEAFF.

The V call is TRBV19, the J call TRBJ2-2, with 9 bases aligning to TRBD1. Per the germline V gene, CDR1 is LNHDA and CDR2 is SQIVND (reference sequence). The J segment lost 1 base and the V segment lost 6 bases, leaving 6 bases of the junction unmatched. The CDR3 spans 16 residues. CDR3 DNA: TGTGCCAGTAGATTCTGGGGACAGGGGAACACCGGGGAGCTGTTTTTT. Amino acids: CASRFWGQGNTGELFF.